The sequence of this T cell receptor beta chain was determined in a study of CD8+CD57+ T cells in acquired aplastic anemia. Germline CDR1 reads SQVTM; CDR2 reads ANQGSEA. The CDR3 spans 12 residues. V trimming: 4 bases; J trimming: 5 bases; junction bases outside the gene matches: 4. TCR beta VDJ and CDR3 profiles were obtained from a genomic DNA template. TCRdb called the reads again in MiXCR, with one record for every CDR3 protein. There are fewer than 250,000 distinct CDR3 sequences in the sample; about half occur only once, and roughly 15% lies in the top ten. This clonotype was sampled from a human donor in good health, serving as a control. The J gene is TRBJ1-1, the V gene TRBV29-1; 7 nucleotides match TRBD1. Sequenced sample: sorted CD4+, CD8+, or CD8+CD57+ T cells (not recorded which) from PBMCs. CDR3 DNA: TGCAGCGTTGGAGCCAGGGGGACTGAAGCTTTCTTT. Protein: CSVGARGTEAFF.